This T cell receptor beta chain was sequenced for a study of Ad26.COV2.S vaccination and SARS-CoV-2 variants. Study outcomes and limitations: Relative to placebo recipients, vaccine recipients exhibited elevated spike-specific TCR breadth. Similar non-spike TCR breadth was observed in recipients of vaccine and of placebo.

Measured with immunoSEQ multiplex PCR; TCRdb has only the in-frame clones, and not every one. The sample holds around 420,000 clones, approximately 90% seen once. In germline, CDR1 is SQVTM, CDR2 ANQGSEA. This CDR3 region has 17 residues. J gave up 5 bases and V 3 bases, and 18 bases lay outside the gene matches. Notes on this clone: As yet, its antigen is unknown.

Stated treatment: 15 to 20 received Ad26.COV2.S at low or high dose, single or two shots; roughly 5 received placebo; per-sample allocation not given. Samples were taken on day 63 after the first vaccine or placebo injection. The rearrangement links TRBV29-1 to TRBJ1-1, with 7 positions matching TRBD1. This TCR came from a person between 18 and 65 years old who received the Ad26.COV2.S COVID-19 vaccine or a placebo. The sequenced sample was peripheral blood, obtained in a trial of Ad26.COV2.S vaccine versus placebo. CDR3 nucleotide sequence: TGCAGCGTTGAGCTACCCGAGGAGGGGGCGACGTTAACTGAAGCTTTCTTT. It yields the protein CSVELPEEGATLTEAFF.